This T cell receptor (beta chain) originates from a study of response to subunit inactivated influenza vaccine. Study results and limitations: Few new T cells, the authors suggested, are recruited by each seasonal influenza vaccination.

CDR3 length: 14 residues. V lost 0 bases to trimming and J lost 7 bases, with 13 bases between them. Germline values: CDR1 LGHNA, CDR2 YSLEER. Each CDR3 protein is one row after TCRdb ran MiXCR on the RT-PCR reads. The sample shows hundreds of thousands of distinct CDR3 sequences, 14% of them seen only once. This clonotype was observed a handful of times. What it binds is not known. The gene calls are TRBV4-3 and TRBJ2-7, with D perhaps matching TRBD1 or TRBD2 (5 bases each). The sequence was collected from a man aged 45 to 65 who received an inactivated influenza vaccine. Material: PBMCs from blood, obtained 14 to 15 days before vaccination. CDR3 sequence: CASSQDEGRVEQYF. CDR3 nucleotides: TGCGCCAGCAGCCAAGATGAGGGCAGGGTAGAGCAGTACTTC.